The T cell receptor beta chain under discussion was sequenced for a study of neoadjuvant anti-PD-1 for oral cavity cancer. Study findings and constraints: Higher pretreatment Treg/Th17 ratios tracked higher pretreatment blood clonality.

Germline lookup yields CDR1 SNHLY and CDR2 FYNNEI. V dropped 3 bases and J dropped 7 bases, with 10 bases sitting between them. This CDR3 has 12 amino acids. The time point here: after neoadjuvant nivolumab, at surgical resection. These newly diagnosed stage II-IVA oral cavity squamous cell carcinoma patients had no prior systemic or radiation treatment. Patients had HPV-negative, locally advanced oral cavity squamous cell carcinoma. In the case of this clone: The antigen remains unidentified.

Tumor libraries mostly used about 5.1 ug genomic DNA, two replicates each. Assay: immunoSEQ multiplex PCR; the TCRdb copy retains only in-frame clones and omits some. The sample consists of about 15,000 clones, about 44% of them appearing once. The chain links TRBV2 to TRBJ2-7; no firm D call. The input for sequencing was tumor tissue, taken after nivolumab (anti-PD-1) treatment. This sequence originates from a person aged 35-80 years with oral cavity squamous cell carcinoma. CDR3 residues: CASSESMGEQYF. The CDR3 DNA is TGTGCCAGCAGTGAGTCGATGGGAGAGCAGTACTTC.